This T cell receptor beta chain emerged from a study of blood T cell repertoires in COVID-19. Across the whole study: Samples taken during acute and convalescent COVID-19 were collected in the United States, Italy and Spain.

TCRdb's table, derived via immunoSEQ multiplex PCR, lists solely in-frame clones and lacks some. Here the sample spans a few hundred thousand clones, approximately 90% being singletons. Participants were aged about 18 to 100 years from more than 20 US areas. Participants' own reports of clinical history determined their cohort assignment. The CDR3 consists of 14 residues. Germline CDR1 reads SGHNT; CDR2 reads YYREEE (reference sequence). Unmatched junction bases numbered 2, after V lost 4 bases and J lost 3 bases. The source of this sequence is a woman between 40 and 55 years old who had recovered from COVID-19. The gene calls are TRBV5-4 and TRBJ2-1; 9 positions agree with TRBD2. Sequenced input: PBMCs or T cells enriched from blood (not recorded which). The CDR3 coding sequence is TGTGCCAGCAGCAAGCGGGGGGACTACAATGAGCAGTTCTTC. Its protein is CASSKRGDYNEQFF.